Each of the 7 T cell receptor beta chains below was sequenced from the same sample in a study of blood T cell repertoires in COVID-19. Only in-frame clones appear in the TCRdb table, and some are missing; sequencing was by immunoSEQ multiplex PCR. The sample consists of some 200,000 clones, around four fifths of them appearing once. The specimen sequenced was peripheral blood. These TCRs come from a man in his sixties with COVID-19, enrolled during active disease.

CDR3 loop: CSVRGQNEKLFF. The CDR3 coding sequence is TGCAGCGTGCGGGGTCAGAATGAAAAACTGTTTTTT. V usage is TRBV29-1 and J usage is TRBJ1-4; D is ambiguous. The CDR3 is 12 amino acids. Trimming pared 6 bases from V and 5 bases from J, leaving 10 bases between. Germline V gives CDR1 SQVTM, CDR2 ANQGSEA.

The V call is TRBV6-5, the J call TRBJ1-6; 7 bases agree with TRBD1. The germline V gene has CDR1 MNHEY and CDR2 SVGAGI. The CDR3 extends over 13 amino acids. The junction had 4 bases not matched to a gene; V was cut back by 7 bases and J by 7 bases. CDR3 nucleotides: TGTGCCAGCAACAGGGGTTTGAATTCACCCCTCCACTTT. It translates to CASNRGLNSPLHF.

This sequence joins TRBV10-1 and TRBJ2-7, with TRBD1 identical over 9 bases. J was trimmed by 6 bases and V by 10 bases; bases with no gene match: 13. CDR1 and CDR2 (germline): WNHNN, SYGVQD (reference sequence). The CDR3 is made up of 14 amino acids. CDR3 loop: CATSTKDRGREQYF. The CDR3 region has the DNA TGCGCCACCTCAACTAAGGACAGGGGTCGCGAGCAGTACTTC.

CDR3 in DNA: TGTGCCAGTACTCTTGGGGGGGTTTTAACTGAAGCTTTCTTT. Its translation is CASTLGGVLTEAFF. The V call is TRBV19, the J call TRBJ1-1, with TRBD1 as a possible D gene (5 bases). This CDR3 spans 14 amino acids. The germline V gene has CDR1 LNHDA and CDR2 SQIVND (reference sequence). The V and J ends lost 7 bases and 5 bases respectively, with 17 bases between them.

This rearrangement joins TRBV10-3 to TRBJ2-1; TRBD1 matches 9 bases. CDR1 ENHRY and CDR2 SYGVKD come from the germline V gene. Germline trimming cut 4 bases from V and 2 bases from J; bases unmatched to any gene: 6. The CDR3 consists of 16 residues. The CDR3 here is CAISVAGTGPYNEQFF. The CDR3 nucleotides read TGTGCCATCAGTGTAGCCGGGACAGGGCCCTACAATGAGCAGTTCTTC.

The V call is TRBV4-3, the J call TRBJ2-1; 8 bases align to TRBD1. CDR1 and CDR2 (germline): LGHNA, YSLEER. This CDR3 contains 19 residues. V was clipped by 3 bases and J by 2 bases; unmatched bases: 15. The CDR3 nucleotides read TGCGCCAGCAGCCAGCGCCCACCTCAGGGGGCTGCGCCCTACAATGAGCAGTTCTTC. This codes for CASSQRPPQGAAPYNEQFF.

This clone was seen a single time. The genes are TRBV9 and TRBJ1-4; 8 bases align to TRBD1. Trimming took 4 bases from V and 3 from J; bases not matched to a gene: 5. CDR3 size: 15 residues. Germline CDR1 SGDLS, CDR2 YYNGEE. This CDR3 reads CASSPTGVANEKLFF. DNA of the CDR3: TGTGCCAGCAGCCCGACAGGGGTGGCTAATGAAAAACTGTTTTTT.